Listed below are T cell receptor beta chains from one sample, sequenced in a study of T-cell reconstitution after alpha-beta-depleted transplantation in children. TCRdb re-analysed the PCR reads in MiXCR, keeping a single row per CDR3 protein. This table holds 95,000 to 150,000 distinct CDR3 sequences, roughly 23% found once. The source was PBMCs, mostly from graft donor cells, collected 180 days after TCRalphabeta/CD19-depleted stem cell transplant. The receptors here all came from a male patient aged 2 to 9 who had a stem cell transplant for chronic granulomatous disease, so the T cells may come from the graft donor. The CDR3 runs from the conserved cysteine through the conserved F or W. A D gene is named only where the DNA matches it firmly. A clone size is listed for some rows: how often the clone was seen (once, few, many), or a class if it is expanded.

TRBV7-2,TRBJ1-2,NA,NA,TGTGCCAGCAGTAGCAGGGGACGGCTCGCCTACACCTTC,CASSSRGRLAYTF
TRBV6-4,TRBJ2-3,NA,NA,TGTGCCAGCAGTGACTCGGAGGGCGCAGATACGCAGTATTTT,CASSDSEGADTQYF
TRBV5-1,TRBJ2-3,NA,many,TGCGCCAGCAGCTTGGCCTTCCTTCTAGCAGGGCAGGCAGATACGCAGTATTTT,CASSLAFLLAGQADTQYF
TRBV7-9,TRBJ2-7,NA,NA,TGTGCCAGCAGCTTAGCTGGGAAGGGGAGGACCTACGAGCAGTACTTC,CASSLAGKGRTYEQYF
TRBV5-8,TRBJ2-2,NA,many,TGTGCCAGCAGCTTCAGCACCAACACCGGGGAGCTGTTTTTT,CASSFSTNTGELFF
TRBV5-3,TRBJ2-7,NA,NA,TGTGCCATGAGCTCAGGCCTCTCCTACGAGCAGTACTTC,CAMSSGLSYEQYF
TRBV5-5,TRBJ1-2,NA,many,TGTGCCAGCAGCTTGGTTGGTAACCGAGGTTGGACCTTC,CASSLVGNRGWTF
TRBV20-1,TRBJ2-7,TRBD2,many,TGCAGTGCTCAGTTAACTAGCGGGAGACGAGCCTACGAGCAGTACTTC,CSAQLTSGRRAYEQYF
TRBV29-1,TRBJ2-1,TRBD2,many,TGCAGCGTAGAGACTAGCGGGAGGGGCTCCTACAATGAGCAGTTCTTC,CSVETSGRGSYNEQFF
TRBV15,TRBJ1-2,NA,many,TGTGCCACCAGGGCAGGAGGCTTTGGCTACACCTTC,CATRAGGFGYTF
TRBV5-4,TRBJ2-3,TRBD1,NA,TGTGCCAGCAGCTTCGCAGGGGGCACCACAGATACGCAGTATTTT,CASSFAGGTTDTQYF
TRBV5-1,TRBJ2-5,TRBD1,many,TGCGCCAGCAGCTTGGTCCCCGGGACAGCCCAAGAGACCCAGTACTTC,CASSLVPGTAQETQYF
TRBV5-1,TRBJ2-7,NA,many,TGCGCCAGCAGCCCCGGACAGTACGAGCAGTACTTC,CASSPGQYEQYF
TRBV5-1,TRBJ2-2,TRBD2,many,TGCGCCAGCAGCTTGTACAGCGGGGACACCGGGGAGCTGTTTTTT,CASSLYSGDTGELFF
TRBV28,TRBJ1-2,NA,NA,TGTGCCAGCAGTTTACCGGGTTATGGCTACACCTTC,CASSLPGYGYTF
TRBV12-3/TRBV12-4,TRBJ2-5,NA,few,TGTGCCAGCAGTTTAGTGAGCAGCCCGGGAGAGACCCAGTACTTC,CASSLVSSPGETQYF
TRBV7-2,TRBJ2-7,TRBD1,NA,TGTGCCAGCAGCCGTGACAGGGGGGACTACGAGCAGTACTTC,CASSRDRGDYEQYF
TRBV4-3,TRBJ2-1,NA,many,TGCGCCAGCAGCCAAGATAAACTAGCTGGGTTGGATGAGCAGTTCTTC,CASSQDKLAGLDEQFF
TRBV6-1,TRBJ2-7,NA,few,TGTGCCAGCAGCCCTTCAGAATTCTCCTACGAGCAGTACTTC,CASSPSEFSYEQYF
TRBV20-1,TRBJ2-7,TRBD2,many,TGCAGTGCTAGATTTGAGCGGGGCACCTACGAGCAGTACTTC,CSARFERGTYEQYF
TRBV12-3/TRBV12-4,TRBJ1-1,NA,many,TGTGCCAGCACCTGGAACACTGAAGCTTTCTTT,CASTWNTEAFF
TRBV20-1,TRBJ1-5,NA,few,TGCAGTGCTAGAGACCGGGGAACAGGGTTAGGACAGCCCCAGCATTTT,CSARDRGTGLGQPQHF
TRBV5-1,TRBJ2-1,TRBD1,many,TGCGCCAGCAGCCCGATGGGGACAGCCCCCTACAATGAGCAGTTCTTC,CASSPMGTAPYNEQFF
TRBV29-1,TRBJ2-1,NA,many,TGCAGCGTTGAAGTTCGAGGGCCCGATAGCTCCTACAATGAGCAGTTCTTC,CSVEVRGPDSSYNEQFF
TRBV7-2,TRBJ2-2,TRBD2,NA,TGTGCCAGCAGCTTAGCCAGGGCTAGCGGGGGACTACCGAACACCGGGGAGCTGTTTTTT,CASSLARASGGLPNTGELFF
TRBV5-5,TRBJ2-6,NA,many,TGTGCCAGCAGACTTAATGGGGCCAACGTCCTGACTTTC,CASRLNGANVLTF
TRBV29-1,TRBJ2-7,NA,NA,TGCAGCGTTGCGGCAGAGGCCTCCTACGAGCAGTACTTC,CSVAAEASYEQYF
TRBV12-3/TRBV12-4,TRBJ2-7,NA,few,TGTGCCAGCAGTTTTGGGCAGGGTGGTGAGCAGTACTTC,CASSFGQGGEQYF
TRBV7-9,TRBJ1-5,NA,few,TGTGCCAGCAGCTTAGTAGGTTCCGGACAGAGCAATCAGCCCCAGCATTTT,CASSLVGSGQSNQPQHF
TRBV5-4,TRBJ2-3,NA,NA,TGTGCCAGCAGCTTGGCCAGAGGGGGTTGGGGTAGCACAGATACGCAGTATTTT,CASSLARGGWGSTDTQYF
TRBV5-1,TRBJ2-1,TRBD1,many,TGCGCCAGCAGCTTGGATGGGACAGGGGTAGGTGAGCAGTTCTTC,CASSLDGTGVGEQFF
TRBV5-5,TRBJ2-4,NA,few,TGTGCCAGCAACTTGGGGGTAGTCAAAAACATTCAGTACTTC,CASNLGVVKNIQYF
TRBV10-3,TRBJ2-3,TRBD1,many,TGTGCCATCTCGACAGGGGGTCGTACAGATACGCAGTATTTT,CAISTGGRTDTQYF
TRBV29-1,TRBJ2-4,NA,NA,TGCAGCGCGGTCAGTGGGGGGGCAAACATTCAGTACTTC,CSAVSGGANIQYF
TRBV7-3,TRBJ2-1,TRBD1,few,TGTGCCAGCAGTCCTACAGGGGGATACAATGAGCAGTTCTTC,CASSPTGGYNEQFF
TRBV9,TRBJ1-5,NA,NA,TGTGCCAGCAGCGTAGCAGGGCATTATCAGCCCCAGCATTTT,CASSVAGHYQPQHF
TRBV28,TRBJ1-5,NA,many,TGTGCCAGCAGTTTAAGGCATCAGCCCCAGCATTTT,CASSLRHQPQHF
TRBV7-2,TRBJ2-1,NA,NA,TGTGCCAGCAGCTTAGTTAACAGAGTCTACAATGAGCAGTTCTTC,CASSLVNRVYNEQFF
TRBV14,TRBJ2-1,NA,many,TGTGCCAGCAGCCGCCGGGACGAGCAGTTCTTC,CASSRRDEQFF
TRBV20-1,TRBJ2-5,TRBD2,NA,TGCAGCGCCGCGCGGGGGGGGATTGAGACCCATTACTTC,CSAARGGIETHYF
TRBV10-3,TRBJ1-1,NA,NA,TGTGCCATCACCCAACCGGGGGAAGTTACTGAAGCTTTCTTT,CAITQPGEVTEAFF
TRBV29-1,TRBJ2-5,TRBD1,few,TGCAGCGGATCCGGACAGGGGACTCTTGGGGTTATCCAAGAGACCCAGTACTTC,CSGSGQGTLGVIQETQYF
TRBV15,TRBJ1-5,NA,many,TGTGCCACCAGCAGAGATCGGGGGGTTGGTCAGCCCCAGCATTTT,CATSRDRGVGQPQHF
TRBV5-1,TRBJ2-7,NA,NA,TGCGCCAGCAGCTTGACAGGGCGGTCCTACGAGCAGTACTTC,CASSLTGRSYEQYF
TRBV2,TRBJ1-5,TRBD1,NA,TGTGCCAGCAGTGGACAGGGCAGTCAGCCCCAGCATTTT,CASSGQGSQPQHF
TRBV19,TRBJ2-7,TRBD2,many,TGTGCCAGCCAAACAGCGGGGGGTTCCTACGAGCAGTACTTC,CASQTAGGSYEQYF
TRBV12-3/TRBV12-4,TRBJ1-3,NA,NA,TGTGCCAGCAGTTTAAGGGGCATCCAATCTGGAAACACCATATATTTT,CASSLRGIQSGNTIYF
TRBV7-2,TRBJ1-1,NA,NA,TGTGCCAGCAGCCCCCGATTCGTTAGGGGTTCCACTGAAGCTTTCTTT,CASSPRFVRGSTEAFF
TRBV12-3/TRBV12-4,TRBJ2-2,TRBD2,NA,TGTGCCAGCGGACTAGCGGGAGAGCTCGGGGAGCTGTTTTTT,CASGLAGELGELFF
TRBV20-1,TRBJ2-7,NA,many,TGCAGTGCTAGAATAGCGAAATCCTGGGAGCAGTACTTC,CSARIAKSWEQYF
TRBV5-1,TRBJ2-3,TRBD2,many,TGCGCCAGCAGCTATGGCGGGAGGGCTGATACGCAGTATTTT,CASSYGGRADTQYF
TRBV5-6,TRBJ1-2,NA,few,TGTGCCAGCAGCTTATCAGTAGACTATGGCTACACCTTC,CASSLSVDYGYTF
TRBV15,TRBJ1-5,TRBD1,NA,TGTGCCACCAGCAGCAGACAGGGGGTGGGCAATCAGCCCCAGCATTTT,CATSSRQGVGNQPQHF
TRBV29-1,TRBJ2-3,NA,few,TGCAGCGCAACAGGTCCGGCGGCAGATACGCAGTATTTT,CSATGPAADTQYF
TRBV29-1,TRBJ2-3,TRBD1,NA,TGCAGCGTTTCCGGGACAGTTACAGATACGCAGTATTTT,CSVSGTVTDTQYF
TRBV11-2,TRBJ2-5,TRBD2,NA,TGTGCCAGCAGCGATACTTTTCGAGCGGGAGGGACCATGACCCAGTACTTC,CASSDTFRAGGTMTQYF
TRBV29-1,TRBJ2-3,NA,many,TGCAGCGTTCGAAGGAGGGGGACAGATACGCAGTATTTT,CSVRRRGTDTQYF
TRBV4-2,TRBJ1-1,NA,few,TGTGCCAGCAGCCCCCCGGCGAACACTGAAGCTTTCTTT,CASSPPANTEAFF
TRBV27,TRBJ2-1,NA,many,TGTGCCAGCAGCTCTCCCGGACAAACCTACAATGAGCAGTTCTTC,CASSSPGQTYNEQFF